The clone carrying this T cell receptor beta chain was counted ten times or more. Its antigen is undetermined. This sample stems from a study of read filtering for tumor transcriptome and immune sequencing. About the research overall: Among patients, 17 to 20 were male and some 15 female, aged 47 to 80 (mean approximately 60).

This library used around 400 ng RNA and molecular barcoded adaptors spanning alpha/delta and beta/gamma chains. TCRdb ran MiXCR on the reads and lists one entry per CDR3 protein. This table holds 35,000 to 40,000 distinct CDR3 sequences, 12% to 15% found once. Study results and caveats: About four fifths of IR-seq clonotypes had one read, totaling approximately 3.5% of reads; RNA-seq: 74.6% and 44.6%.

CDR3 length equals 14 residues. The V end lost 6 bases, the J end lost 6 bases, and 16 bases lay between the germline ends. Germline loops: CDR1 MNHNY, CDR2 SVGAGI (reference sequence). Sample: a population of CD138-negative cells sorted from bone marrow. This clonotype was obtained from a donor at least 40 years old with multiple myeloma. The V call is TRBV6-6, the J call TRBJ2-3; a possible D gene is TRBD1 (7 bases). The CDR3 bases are TGTGCCAGCAGCCATGGAGGGGGCCTTGATACGCAGTATTTT. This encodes CASSHGGGLDTQYF.